This T cell receptor beta chain was recorded in a study of sequential checkpoint blockade in melanoma. Overall study context: Randomization was 1:1 between first-line nivolumab→ipilimumab and ipilimumab→nivolumab. After both sequences, patients received maintenance nivolumab.

This clone was seen only a few times. The treatment denotes: randomized to nivolumab then ipilimumab (arm A) or the reverse (arm B). PBMC sorting kept live CD3+CD8+ cells without CD19 or CD56. Assay used: immunoSEQ multiplex PCR; TCRdb lists only in-frame clones, some missing. This sample has around 26,000 clones, with roughly four fifths found just once. The V segment lost 4 bases and the J segment 4 bases; nucleotides outside the gene matches: 5. CDR1 MRHNA and CDR2 SNTAGT come from the germline V gene. This CDR3 contains 15 residues. The specimen was CD8+ T cells sorted from blood (inferred from file names), collected from a patient given nivolumab and ipilimumab in sequence. The sequence was collected from a human donor with melanoma. The rearrangement links TRBV6-4 to TRBJ2-2, with TRBD2 matching 8 bases. The CDR3 DNA sequence: TGTGCCAGCAGTGCGAGCGGGGGCGTCACCGGGGAGCTGTTTTTT. Translating it yields CASSASGGVTGELFF.